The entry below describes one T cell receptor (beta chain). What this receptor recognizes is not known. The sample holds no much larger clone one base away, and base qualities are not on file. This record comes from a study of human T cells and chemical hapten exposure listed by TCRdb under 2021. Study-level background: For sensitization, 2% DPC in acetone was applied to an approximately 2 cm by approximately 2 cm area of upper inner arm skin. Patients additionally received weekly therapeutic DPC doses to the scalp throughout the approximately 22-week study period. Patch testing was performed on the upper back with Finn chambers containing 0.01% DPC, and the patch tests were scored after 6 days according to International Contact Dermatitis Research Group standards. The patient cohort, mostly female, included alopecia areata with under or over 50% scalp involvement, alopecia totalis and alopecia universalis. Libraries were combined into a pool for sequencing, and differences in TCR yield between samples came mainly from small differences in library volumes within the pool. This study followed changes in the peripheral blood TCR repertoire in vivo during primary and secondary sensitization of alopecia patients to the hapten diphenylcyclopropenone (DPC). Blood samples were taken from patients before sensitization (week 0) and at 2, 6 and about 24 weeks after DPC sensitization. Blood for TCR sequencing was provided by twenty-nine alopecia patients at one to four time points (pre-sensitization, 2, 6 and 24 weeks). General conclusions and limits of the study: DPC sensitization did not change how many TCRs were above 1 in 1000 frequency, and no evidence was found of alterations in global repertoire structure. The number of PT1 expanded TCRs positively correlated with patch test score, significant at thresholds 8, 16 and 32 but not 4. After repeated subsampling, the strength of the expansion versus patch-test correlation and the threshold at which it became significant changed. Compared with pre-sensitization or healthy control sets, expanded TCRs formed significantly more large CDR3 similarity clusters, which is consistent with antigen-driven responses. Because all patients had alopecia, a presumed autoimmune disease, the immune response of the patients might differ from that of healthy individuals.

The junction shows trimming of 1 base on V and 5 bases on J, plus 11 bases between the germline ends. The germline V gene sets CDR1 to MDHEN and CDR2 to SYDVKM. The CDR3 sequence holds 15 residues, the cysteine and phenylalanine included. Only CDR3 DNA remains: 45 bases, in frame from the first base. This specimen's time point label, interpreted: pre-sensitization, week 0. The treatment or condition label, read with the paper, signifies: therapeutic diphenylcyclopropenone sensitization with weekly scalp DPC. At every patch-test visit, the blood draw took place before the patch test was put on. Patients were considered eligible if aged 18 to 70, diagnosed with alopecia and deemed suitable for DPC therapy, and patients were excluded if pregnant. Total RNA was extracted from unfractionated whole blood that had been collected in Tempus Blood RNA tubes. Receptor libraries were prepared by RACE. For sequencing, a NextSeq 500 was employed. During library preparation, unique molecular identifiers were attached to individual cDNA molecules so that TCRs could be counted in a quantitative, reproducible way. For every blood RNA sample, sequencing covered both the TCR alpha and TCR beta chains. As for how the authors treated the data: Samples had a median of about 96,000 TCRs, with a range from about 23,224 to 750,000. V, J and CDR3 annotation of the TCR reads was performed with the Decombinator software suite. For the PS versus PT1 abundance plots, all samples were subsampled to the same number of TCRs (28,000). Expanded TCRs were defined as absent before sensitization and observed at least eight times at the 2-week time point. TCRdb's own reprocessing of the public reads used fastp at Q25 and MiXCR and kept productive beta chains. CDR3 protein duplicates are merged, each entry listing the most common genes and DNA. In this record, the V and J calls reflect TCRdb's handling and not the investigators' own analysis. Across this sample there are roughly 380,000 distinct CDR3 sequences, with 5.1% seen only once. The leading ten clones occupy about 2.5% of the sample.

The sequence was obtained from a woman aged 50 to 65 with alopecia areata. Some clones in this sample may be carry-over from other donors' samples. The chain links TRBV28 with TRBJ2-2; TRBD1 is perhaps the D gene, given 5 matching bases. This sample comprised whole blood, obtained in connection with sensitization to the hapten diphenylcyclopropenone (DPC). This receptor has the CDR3 CASSLSRVGTGELFF. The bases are TGTGCCAGCAGTTTATCCAGGGTGGGGACCGGGGAGCTGTTTTTT.